The 27 T cell receptor beta chains given below trace back to one sample, sequenced in a study of shared clonotypes between healthy human individuals. Clones were read by immunoSEQ multiplex PCR, and TCRdb kept only the in-frame ones, dropping some. The data hold under 2,500,000 clones, with 95% observed a single time. The sample was naive CD4+ T cells sorted from blood. Subset defined: CD45RA+ positively selected. The receptors originated from a man between 18 and 29 years old in good health.

The rearrangement links TRBV5-1 to TRBJ2-2; 7 positions agree with TRBD1. Germline values: CDR1 SGHRS, CDR2 YFSETQ. V gave up 1 base and J gave up 0 bases; unmatched junction bases: 6. This CDR3 has 17 amino acids. CDR3 DNA sequence: TGCGCCAGCAGCTTGATGTACAGGGGTGCGAACACCGGGGAGCTGTTTTTT. Translated, it gives CASSLMYRGANTGELFF.

This chain uses TRBV14 with TRBJ2-5; 9 bases are shared with TRBD2. This CDR3 comprises 15 residues. V dropped 3 bases and J dropped 5; count of bases not matched to a gene: 7. Germline lookup yields CDR1 SGHDN and CDR2 FVKESK. The CDR3 region has the DNA TGTGCCAGCAGCCATCAGCGGGGGGCCCGGGAGACCCAGTACTTC. Its translation: CASSHQRGARETQYF.

The V call is TRBV9, the J call TRBJ2-2; D might be TRBD2 (5 bases). The V end was cut by 6 bases, the J end by 6 bases, with 12 bases between. This CDR3 has 13 amino acids. Germline V CDR1 and CDR2: SGDLS, YYNGEE. CDR3 nucleotides: TGTGCCAGCAACCTATTGGGAGCCGGGGAGCTGTTTTTT. Its protein product is CASNLLGAGELFF.

V usage is TRBV11-2 and J usage is TRBJ2-3; D possibly corresponds to TRBD1 (6 bases). Germline values: CDR1 SGHAT, CDR2 FQNNGV. The CDR3 contains 15 residues. Trimming cost V 0 bases and J 4 bases, with 11 bases left between them. In DNA form, the CDR3 reads TGTGCCAGCAGCTTAGAAGGGGGTAGAGCAGATACGCAGTATTTT. Protein product: CASSLEGGRADTQYF.

The chain has TRBV6-1 and TRBJ2-4; D is uncertain. The V end was cut by 3 bases, the J end by 0 bases, with 12 bases between. CDR1 and CDR2 from the germline V gene are MNHNS and SASEGT. The CDR3 sequence is 16 residues long. The CDR3 is CASSDPAILAKNIQYF. CDR3 nucleotide sequence: TGTGCCAGCAGTGATCCAGCTATTCTAGCCAAAAACATTCAGTACTTC.

This chain connects TRBV9 to TRBJ1-5; D uncertain. In germline, CDR1 is SGDLS, CDR2 YYNGEE. The CDR3 is made up of 19 amino acids. Trimming cost V 0 bases and J 1 base, with 20 bases left between them. For the CDR3, the DNA is TGTGCCAGCAGCGTAGCTACTAGGGCAGACGAACGGAGCAATCAGCCCCAGCATTTT. Protein: CASSVATRADERSNQPQHF.

This chain joins TRBV5-1 and TRBJ1-5; no reliable D call. The CDR3 has 15 residues. Between the trimmed V and J ends, which lost 4 bases and 4 bases, there was a span of 15 bases. Per the germline V gene, CDR1 is SGHRS and CDR2 is YFSETQ. DNA for the CDR3: TGCGCCAGCAGCCTGGACCCGGCTCGTAATCAGCCCCAGCATTTT. It translates to CASSLDPARNQPQHF.

This rearrangement joins TRBV5-6 to TRBJ2-5; weak D call: TRBD1 (6 bases). The CDR3 contains 16 residues. Germline lookup yields CDR1 SGHDT and CDR2 YYEEEE. Trimming removed 2 bases from V and 2 bases from J, with 16 bases in between. DNA for the CDR3: TGTGCCAGCAGCTTTAAGTCCGGGACACGGCAAGAGACCCAGTACTTC. Amino acid sequence: CASSFKSGTRQETQYF.

CDR3 bases: TGTGCCGGACAGGGTTCGTCCTACAATGAGCAGTTCTTC. Translation: CAGQGSSYNEQFF. The chain joins TRBV21-1 to TRBJ2-1; the table calls TRBD1, which could not be checked here. TRBV21-1 is assigned pseudogene status. The length of the CDR3 is 13 residues.

In regard to this clone: This same CDR3 is encoded by further DNA sequences in the sample. CDR3 nucleotide sequence: TGCGCCAGCAGCTTGGGCCAGGGAGGAGGAACTGAAGCTTTCTTT. Amino acids: CASSLGQGGGTEAFF. The chain has TRBV5-1 and TRBJ1-1; D may be TRBD1 (5 bases). The ends were cut back, 0 bases at V and 5 bases at J, with 14 bases in the middle. CDR3 size: 15 residues. In germline, CDR1 is SGHRS, CDR2 YFSETQ.

V is TRBV10-3 and J is TRBJ1-6, with 10 positions matching TRBD1. This CDR3 is built from 16 residues. Unmatched junction bases numbered 9, after V lost 6 bases and J lost 7 bases. Per the germline V gene, CDR1 is ENHRY and CDR2 is SYGVKD. CDR3 sequence reads: CAISASWTGGNSPLHF. In DNA form, the CDR3 reads TGTGCCATCAGCGCATCCTGGACAGGGGGAAATTCACCCCTCCACTTT.

This chain connects TRBV30 to TRBJ1-6, with unresolved D. Germline CDR1 and CDR2: GTSNPN and SVGIG (reference sequence). The V end lost 0 bases, the J end lost 5 bases, and 11 bases lay between the germline ends. The CDR3 loop spans 15 amino acids. CDR3: CAWSVPGRHNSPLHF. The CDR3 DNA follows: TGTGCCTGGAGTGTACCTGGGAGGCATAATTCACCCCTCCACTTT. The whole variable domain, remainder taken from reference TRBV30 and TRBJ1-6, is SQTIHQWPATLVQPVGSPLSLECTVEGTSNPNLYWYRQAAGRGLQLLFYSVGIGQISSEVPQNLSASRPQDRQFILSSKKLLLSDSGFYLCAWSVPGRHNSPLHFGNGTRLTVT.

This chain uses TRBV9 with TRBJ1-1; D possibly corresponds to TRBD1 (6 bases). V gave up 4 bases and J gave up 6 bases, with 10 bases separating them. There are 12 residues in the CDR3. CDR1 is SGDLS and CDR2 is YYNGEE in the germline V gene. The CDR3 coding sequence is TGTGCCAGCAGCTTGGGGGGCCCTGAAGCTTTCTTT. As protein: CASSLGGPEAFF.

The chain links TRBV7-2 to TRBJ1-4; 8 bases line up with TRBD1. CDR3 size: 17 residues. After removal of 0 bases from V and 6 bases from J, the junction contained 9 bases not matched to a gene. Germline V CDR1 and CDR2: SGHTA, FQGNSA. The CDR3 DNA sequence: TGTGCCAGCAGCTTAGCCCTACCGACAGGGGAGGATGAAAAACTGTTTTTT. It encodes CASSLALPTGEDEKLFF.

Only one count was recorded for this clone. This chain joins TRBV10-3 and TRBJ2-7; D gene ambiguous. CDR3 length equals 11 residues. Germline V CDR1 and CDR2: ENHRY, SYGVKD. Trimming cost V 6 bases and J 6 bases, with 9 bases left between them. Here the CDR3 DNA reads TGTGCCATCAGGTCCCCTAGCGAGCAGTACTTC. This translates into CAIRSPSEQYF.

The J gene is TRBJ1-2, the V gene TRBV6-6; D perhaps matches TRBD1 (6 bases). Germline CDR1 reads MNHNY; CDR2 reads SVGAGI (reference sequence). This CDR3 comprises 14 residues. The ends were cut back, 5 bases at V and 8 bases at J, with 18 bases in the middle. CDR3 in amino acids: CASSSRGRIEGYTF. The CDR3 nucleotides read TGTGCCAGCAGTAGTAGGGGGAGAATTGAGGGCTACACCTTC.

V and J are TRBV4-1 and TRBJ2-3, with D perhaps TRBD1 (5 bases). This CDR3 is built from 15 residues. The germline gives CDR1 MGHRA, CDR2 YSYEKL. Trimming left V 1 base short and J 6 bases short, with 14 bases between. The CDR3 loop reads CASSQGQSPLDTQYF. CDR3 sequence (DNA): TGCGCCAGCAGCCAAGGACAGTCCCCCCTCGATACGCAGTATTTT.

Points on this clone: At the DNA level, this CDR3 is encoded by other sequences in the same sample as well. V is TRBV7-2 and J is TRBJ1-1; the D gene is possibly TRBD1 (5 bases). V lost 2 bases and J 4 bases, leaving 11 bases between the germline ends. The germline V gene has CDR1 SGHTA and CDR2 FQGNSA. This CDR3 has 14 amino acids. The CDR3 reads CASSLQGGGTEAFF. The CDR3, as DNA: TGTGCCAGCAGCTTACAGGGAGGCGGCACTGAAGCTTTCTTT.

V and J are TRBV5-4 and TRBJ1-3; D not certain. The CDR3 totals 12 residues. Germline CDR1 is SGHNT and CDR2 is YYREEE (reference sequence). Trimming shortened V by 0 bases and J by 11 bases, and 9 bases separated the two germline ends. The CDR3 protein is CASSLGGRSIYF. In DNA, the CDR3 is TGTGCCAGCAGCTTGGGTGGCAGGTCCATATATTTT.

This sequence joins TRBV28 and TRBJ2-7; 8 bases are shared with TRBD2. Per the germline V gene, CDR1 is MDHEN and CDR2 is SYDVKM. The CDR3 is made up of 15 amino acids. V dropped 7 bases and J dropped 1; count of bases not matched to a gene: 9. The CDR3 DNA follows: TGTGCCAGCACACCATCGGGACTAGGGTCCTACGAGCAGTACTTC. Translating gives CASTPSGLGSYEQYF. The whole variable domain, remainder taken from reference TRBV28 and TRBJ2-7, is DVKVTQSSRYLVKRTGEKVFLECVQDMDHENMFWYRQDPGLGLRLIYFSYDVKMKEKGDIPEGYSVSREKKERFSLILESASTNQTSMYLCASTPSGLGSYEQYFGPGTRLTVT.

CDR3 coding DNA: TGCGCCAGCAGTGAGAATAGCAATCAGCCCCAGCATTTT. This encodes CASSENSNQPQHF. The chain combines TRBV10-2 with TRBJ1-5; no firm D call. Trimming removed 2 bases from V and 0 bases from J, with 2 bases in between. The CDR3 has 13 amino acids. Germline V gene sequence: CDR1 WSHSY, CDR2 SAAADI.

This clone was counted once. V is TRBV6-5 and J is TRBJ2-7; D remains ambiguous. Germline V gene data show CDR1 as MNHEY and CDR2 as SVGAGI. This CDR3 has 16 residues. Trimming removed 0 bases from V and 1 base from J, with 13 bases in between. The CDR3 DNA is TGTGCCAGCAGTTACTCGATGGGTAAGGGATCCTACGAGCAGTACTTC. Residues: CASSYSMGKGSYEQYF.

The chain is built from TRBV5-1 and TRBJ2-5; D gene uncertain. Germline assignment: CDR1 SGHRS and CDR2 YFSETQ. Trimming removed 3 bases at V and 0 bases at J, with 9 bases between. The CDR3 has 14 amino acids. The CDR3 DNA reads as TGCGCCAGCAGCTCTTTATCGGACCAAGAGACCCAGTACTTC. Translating gives CASSSLSDQETQYF.

With respect to this clone: Germline and junction disagree at one end, which may indicate a read error. V usage is TRBV7-7 and J usage is TRBJ2-1, with unresolved D. CDR3 size: 14 residues. The germline V gene has CDR1 SSHAT and CDR2 FNYEAQ (reference sequence). The CDR3 loop reads CASSTSTTSGEQFF. For the CDR3, the DNA is TGTGCTAGCAGCACGTCGACAACCTCGGGTGAGCAGTTCTTC.

DNA for the CDR3: TGTGCCAGCAGTAGGACAGGGGACACTGAAGCTTTCTTT. Translated: CASSRTGDTEAFF. The J gene is TRBJ1-1, the V gene TRBV6-1; 9 nucleotides agree with TRBD1. The germline V gene encodes CDR1 MNHNS and CDR2 SASEGT. Trimming at V came to 5 bases and at J to 3 bases, leaving 1 base not matched to a gene. The CDR3 has 13 amino acids.

The rearrangement links TRBV7-9 to TRBJ1-3; no clear D. V lost 2 bases to trimming and J lost 2 bases, with 7 bases between them. CDR3 length: 14 amino acids. In germline, CDR1 is SEHNR, CDR2 FQNEAQ (reference sequence). In DNA form, the CDR3 reads TGTGCCAGCAGCTTATCGGGGACTGGAAACACCATATATTTT. This codes for CASSLSGTGNTIYF. Based on the CDR3 plus reference TRBV7-9 and TRBJ1-3, the full variable domain is DTGVSQNPRHKITKRGQNVTFRCDPISEHNRLYWYRQTLGQGPEFLTYFQNEAQLEKSRLLSDRFSAERPKGSFSTLEIQRTEQGDSAMYLCASSLSGTGNTIYFGEGSWLTVV.

The chain has TRBV10-3 and TRBJ1-5; D perhaps matches TRBD1 (6 bases). V dropped 3 bases and J dropped 3 bases, with 9 bases sitting between them. CDR3 length equals 14 residues. The germline CDR1 and CDR2 sequences are ENHRY and SYGVKD. The CDR3 region has the DNA TGTGCCATCAGTGAAGGACAGCCCAATCAGCCCCAGCATTTT. Translation: CAISEGQPNQPQHF.